This T cell receptor beta chain was captured by sequencing in a study of blood T cells in healthy people across ages. General study points: More naive CD4+ cells and higher diversity were found in long-lived than in aged donors.

With regard to this clonotype: The antigen is not known.

At least 5 micrograms of total RNA were extracted per sample. For the second PCR, which ran for about 7 to 11 cycles, a sample-barcoded 5' primer and a J-beta primer mix were used. Using its own MiXCR run on the 5' RACE reads, TCRdb lists one record per CDR3 protein. This repertoire shows about a million distinct CDR3 sequences, roughly 47% found once; its top ten account for 20% to 25%. The length of the CDR3 is 16 residues. Trimming cost V 8 bases and J 4 bases; bases outside gene matches: 10. Germline V gene sequence: CDR1 SEHNR, CDR2 FQNEAQ (reference sequence). This receptor was taken from a woman aged 55-69 years in good health. The sequenced sample consisted of blood. The rearrangement joins TRBV7-9 to TRBJ2-6; TRBD1 aligns across 8 bases. CDR3 nucleotide sequence: TGTGCCAGCGGCTATACAGGGGGAACAGGGGCCAACGTCCTGACTTTC. Translation: CASGYTGGTGANVLTF. Together with reference TRBV7-9 and TRBJ2-6, the CDR3 gives the full variable domain: DTGVSQNPRHKITKRGQNVTFRCDPISEHNRLYWYRQTLGQGPEFLTYFQNEAQLEKSRLLSDRFSAERPKGSFSTLEIQRTEQGDSAMYLCASGYTGGTGANVLTFGAGSRLTVL.